A selection of T cell receptor beta chains follows, all from one sample in a study of T cells in Graves' hyperthyroidism and ophthalmopathy. In TCRdb, the multiplex PCR reads were re-called with MiXCR into one record per CDR3 protein. The sample consists of more than 300,000 distinct CDR3 sequences, 14% of them appearing once. The sample taken for sequencing was blood. The receptors derive from a woman in her 30s with Graves' ophthalmopathy. Each CDR3 is given with its conserved first and last residue. A D gene is named only where the DNA matches it firmly. Size values are once, few and many counts, or a class for expanded clones, and some rows have none.

len	abundance	v_gene	d_gene	j_gene	CDR3nt	CDR3aa
17	once	TRBV4-1	-	TRBJ1-5	TGCGCCAGCAGCCAAGTCGACCCGTTCCCAAGCAATCAGCCCCAGCATTTT	CASSQVDPFPSNQPQHF
16	few	TRBV5-1	-	TRBJ2-1	TGCGCCAGCAGCTTGACTAGGACCCCCGGTTACAATGAGCAGTTCTTC	CASSLTRTPGYNEQFF
14	many	TRBV18	-	TRBJ1-3	TGTGCCAGCTCCCCCGACAGAACTGGAAACACCATATATTTT	CASSPDRTGNTIYF
14	many	TRBV7-9	-	TRBJ2-4	TGTGCCAGCAGCCCACCCCGGGGGATAAACATTCAGTACTTC	CASSPPRGINIQYF
12	many	TRBV12-3/TRBV12-4	-	TRBJ2-3	TGTGCCAGCAGTTTCGGCGTAGATACGCAGTATTTT	CASSFGVDTQYF
14	many	TRBV30	-	TRBJ1-5	TGTGCCTGGAGTTCCTCGAAAGGGGGTCAGCCCCAGCATTTT	CAWSSSKGGQPQHF
16	many	TRBV5-5	-	TRBJ2-7	TGTGCCAGCAGCCCCACACTACCGACAGGCGCTCGGGAGCAGTACTTC	CASSPTLPTGAREQYF
16	many	TRBV4-1	-	TRBJ2-5	TGCGCCAGCAGCCAAGACGGGCAGAGGGTCCACGAGACCCAGTACTTC	CASSQDGQRVHETQYF
17	many	TRBV11-3	-	TRBJ2-7	TGTGCCAGCAGCTTAGACATGCGGAACAGGGTTACGTACGAGCAGTACTTC	CASSLDMRNRVTYEQYF
17	many	TRBV29-1	TRBD1	TRBJ2-4	TGCAGCGTTGAAGGGAGAGACAGGGTTAGAGGCAAAAACATTCAGTACTTC	CSVEGRDRVRGKNIQYF
14	-	TRBV7-2	TRBD1	TRBJ1-2	TGTGCCAGCAGCTTAGTAGCAGGGGGCTCTGGCTACACCTTC	CASSLVAGGSGYTF
14	few	TRBV2	TRBD1	TRBJ2-7	TGTGCCAGCCGAAGGGACAGGCTCTCCTACGAGCAGTACTTC	CASRRDRLSYEQYF
11	many	TRBV9	-	TRBJ1-1	TGTGCCAGCGGCAAGGGGACTGAAGCTTTCTTT	CASGKGTEAFF
15	few	TRBV13	-	TRBJ1-4	TGTGCCAGCAGCCCCCGGCGGTTGTATGGTGAAAAACTGTTTTTT	CASSPRRLYGEKLFF
15	many	TRBV30	-	TRBJ1-5	TGTGCCTGGAGTGTTGGATTGGGGGACCGACAGCCCCAGCATTTT	CAWSVGLGDRQPQHF
13	many	TRBV15	-	TRBJ2-3	TGTGCCATCCAACAGGGAGGAACAGATACGCAGTATTTT	CAIQQGGTDTQYF
12	-	TRBV9	-	TRBJ1-2	TGTGCCAGCAGCAATCGCGTTTTTGGCTACACCTTC	CASSNRVFGYTF
15	many	TRBV5-5	TRBD1	TRBJ1-6	TGTGCCAGCATCGTGACCCCGGACAGGGGATCACCCCTCCACTTT	CASIVTPDRGSPLHF
15	many	TRBV20-1	-	TRBJ2-1	TGCAGTGCTAGTGAGTTTCGCAGGGACTACAATGAGCAGTTCTTC	CSASEFRRDYNEQFF
13	many	TRBV10-3	TRBD2	TRBJ2-7	TGTGCCACTTCGGGACTAGGAAAACCCGAGCAGTACTTC	CATSGLGKPEQYF
17	-	TRBV7-8	TRBD2	TRBJ2-3	TGTGCCAGCAGCTTAGTAGGGACTAGCGGGGGGGTAAATACGCAGTATTTT	CASSLVGTSGGVNTQYF
13	many	TRBV18	-	TRBJ1-5	TGTGCCAGCTCGCCGGCCCCAAATCAGCCCCAGCATTTT	CASSPAPNQPQHF
13	many	TRBV20-1	TRBD1	TRBJ2-7	TGCAGTGCTAGGGGGGACAGAGCCTACGAGCAGTACTTC	CSARGDRAYEQYF
15	many	TRBV28	TRBD1	TRBJ1-1	TGTGCCAGCGGACCGGCAGGGGGGTTGGGCACTGAAGCTTTCTTT	CASGPAGGLGTEAFF
14	many	TRBV6-2/TRBV6-3	TRBD1	TRBJ1-1	TGTGCCAGCAGCGACAGGGGAAGATACACTGAAGCTTTCTTT	CASSDRGRYTEAFF
15	many	TRBV4-2	TRBD1	TRBJ1-5	TGTGCCAGCAGCCAAGACCGACAGGGGCATCAGCCCCAGCATTTT	CASSQDRQGHQPQHF
15	many	TRBV12-5	-	TRBJ1-5	TGTGCTAGTGGTTTGCGGGATCACAGGAATCAGCCCCAGCATTTT	CASGLRDHRNQPQHF
12	-	TRBV29-1	-	TRBJ1-2	TGCAGCGTTGCCGGGGGCGCGGAGGGCTACACCTTC	CSVAGGAEGYTF
14	-	TRBV28	-	TRBJ1-6	TGTGCCAGCAGTTTATACGGGACATATTCACCCCTCCACTTT	CASSLYGTYSPLHF
11	many	TRBV20-1	-	TRBJ1-5	TGCAGTGCCCCCCTTTTTGGGCCCCAGCATTTT	CSAPLFGPQHF
15	many	TRBV6-1	-	TRBJ1-5	TGTGCCAGCAGTAGAGAAGGCAATAGCAATCAGCCCCAGCATTTT	CASSREGNSNQPQHF
13	many	TRBV24-1	-	TRBJ1-1	TGTGCCACCAGTGATGACAGGTTGAATGAAGCTTTCTTT	CATSDDRLNEAFF
15	-	TRBV18	TRBD1	TRBJ1-6	TGTGCCAGCTCACCTCAGGGGGCCCATAATTCACCCCTCCACTTT	CASSPQGAHNSPLHF
15	many	TRBV20-1	TRBD1	TRBJ2-7	TGCAGTGCTAGCCCGGGGACAGGCCCGTCCTACGAGCAGTACTTC	CSASPGTGPSYEQYF
14	-	TRBV6-1	TRBD1	TRBJ1-3	TGTGCCAGCAGTACAGGGGGCTCCGGAAACACCATACATTTT	CASSTGGSGNTIHF
14	-	TRBV28	-	TRBJ1-3	TGTGCCAGCAGTTTCGGCAACTCTGGAAACACCATATATTTT	CASSFGNSGNTIYF
13	many	TRBV7-9	TRBD1	TRBJ2-1	TGTGCCAGCAGCGACTGGACAGGGGTTGAGCAGTTCTTC	CASSDWTGVEQFF
17	many	TRBV6-5	-	TRBJ2-3	TGTGCCAGCAGTTACTCGAGCCGGGGACTTTGGACAGATACGCAGTATTTT	CASSYSSRGLWTDTQYF
14	many	TRBV13	TRBD1	TRBJ1-5	TGTGCCACCAAACGGACAGGGGATTTGGGGCCCCAGCATTTT	CATKRTGDLGPQHF
14	few	TRBV24-1	-	TRBJ2-2	TGTGCCACCAGCCACAGGGTGAACACCGGGGAGCTGTTTTTT	CATSHRVNTGELFF
14	many	TRBV15	-	TRBJ1-1	TGTGCCACCAGCAGCAAAAACGGGAACACTGAAGCTTTCTTT	CATSSKNGNTEAFF
15	-	TRBV7-3	TRBD1	TRBJ2-7	TGTGCCAGCAGCCCAGGGTTACAGGGGGCGGGGGAGCAGTACTTC	CASSPGLQGAGEQYF
18	few	TRBV19	TRBD1	TRBJ1-1	TGTGCCAGTAGTTTAGTTACCGGGACAGGGGCTTTGAATACTGAAGCTTTCTTT	CASSLVTGTGALNTEAFF
13	-	TRBV30	TRBD1	TRBJ1-2	TGTGCCTGGAGTCCAGGGGGCAACTATGGCTACACCTTC	CAWSPGGNYGYTF
15	many	TRBV20-1	-	TRBJ2-3	TGCAGTGCTATGAAGCAGGGTCTGGGCACAGATACGCAGTATTTT	CSAMKQGLGTDTQYF
14	many	TRBV30	TRBD1	TRBJ2-3	TGTGCCTGGAGTGACAGGGGTTCTTTGGATACGCAGTATTTT	CAWSDRGSLDTQYF
16	-	TRBV19	-	TRBJ2-2	TGTGCCACCTCAGAGGTCATTCAGACGAGCACCGGGGAGCTGTTTTTT	CATSEVIQTSTGELFF
18	many	TRBV7-2	-	TRBJ2-5	TGTGCCAGCAGCTCAACCTCCGGTGGGGGGTCCCGGGTGAAGACCCAGTACTTC	CASSSTSGGGSRVKTQYF
15	many	TRBV20-1	-	TRBJ2-7	TGCAGTGCTAGAGATCCCATAGGGAGTAACTACGAGCAGTACTTC	CSARDPIGSNYEQYF
15	many	TRBV7-7	TRBD2	TRBJ2-5	TGTGCTAGCAGCTTAGCGCGGGGGGTTCAAGAGACCCAGTACTTC	CASSLARGVQETQYF
13	many	TRBV29-1	-	TRBJ1-1	TGCAGCGCGACAGCCACCGCCAACACTGAAGCTTTCTTT	CSATATANTEAFF
18	few	TRBV4-1	TRBD2	TRBJ2-3	TGCGCCAGCAGCCCACTAGCGGGGGGGCCGCTTAGCACAGATACGCAGTATTTT	CASSPLAGGPLSTDTQYF
14	many	TRBV5-6	-	TRBJ2-2	TGTGCCAGCAGCTCGGACTTGAACACCGGGGAGCTGTTTTTT	CASSSDLNTGELFF
16	-	TRBV11-2	-	TRBJ1-4	TGTGCCAGCAGCTTAGATCGGGGGGTAATTAATGAAAAACTGTTTTTT	CASSLDRGVINEKLFF
15	few	TRBV6-6	-	TRBJ2-2	TGTGCCAGCAGTTACACCTCCGGGGTTACCGGGGAGCTGTTTTTT	CASSYTSGVTGELFF
15	many	TRBV30	-	TRBJ2-2	TGTGCCTGGAGTCCACCCAGGGGAGGGACCGGGGAGCTGTTTTTT	CAWSPPRGGTGELFF
13	few	TRBV7-2	-	TRBJ1-2	TGTGCCAGCAGCTTAGAGGTGGGGGAGGGCTACACCTTC	CASSLEVGEGYTF
15	many	TRBV28	-	TRBJ2-7	TGTGCCAGCAGTTTTTACTCGGGACTCTCCTACGAGCAGTACTTC	CASSFYSGLSYEQYF
15	-	TRBV18	-	TRBJ2-1	TGTGCCAGCTCACCAAAAAGTCAGGGGGGTAATGAGCAGTTCTTC	CASSPKSQGGNEQFF